The 10 T cell receptor beta chains listed next were all sequenced from one sample in a study of OX40 agonist ivuxolimab in advanced cancers. The assay was immunoSEQ multiplex PCR, and TCRdb's table has in-frame clones only and misses some. The data show over 35,000 clones, with 70% to 80% seen just once and approximately 17% held by the top ten. The starting material was CD4+ or CD8+ T cells sorted from blood, obtained in a trial of the OX40 agonist ivuxolimab. The receptors were gathered from an adult with an advanced solid tumor such as melanoma, head and neck, liver or kidney cancer.

This chain links TRBV6-6 with TRBJ1-3; weak D call: TRBD1 (5 bases). Germline CDR1 MNHNY, CDR2 SVGAGI (reference sequence). The CDR3 has 16 residues. V was pared by 4 bases and J by 4 bases, with 17 bases between. This CDR3 is CASSSNQYRSGNTIYF. CDR3 sequence (DNA): TGTGCCAGCAGTTCCAACCAATACAGGTCCGGAAACACCATATATTTT.

This clone has only a few counts. V usage is TRBV18 and J usage is TRBJ1-1; 10 nucleotides line up with TRBD1. Germline lookup yields CDR1 KGHSH and CDR2 LQKENI. The CDR3 is made up of 15 amino acids. Losses at the gene ends were 4 bases for V and 3 bases for J; bases not matched to a gene: 5. The CDR3 region has the DNA TGTGCCAGCTCACGACAGGGGGCGGATTACACTGAAGCTTTCTTT. Translating it yields CASSRQGADYTEAFF.

This clone was observed a handful of times. The chain couples TRBV5-4 to TRBJ1-4, with D maybe TRBD1 (5 bases). V was shortened by 4 bases and J by 8 bases, with 12 bases between the two germline ends. The V gene's germline CDR1 is SGHNT and CDR2 YYREEE (reference sequence). The CDR3 totals 13 residues. The CDR3 sequence is CASSAGTSEKLFF. DNA of the CDR3: TGTGCCAGCAGCGCCGGGACCTCGGAAAAACTGTTTTTT.

The V gene is TRBV7-2, the J gene TRBJ1-1; 7 bases line up with TRBD1. From germline, CDR1 is SGHTA and CDR2 FQGNSA. There are 12 residues in the CDR3. Trimming removed 7 bases from V and 6 bases from J; junction bases left unmatched: 5. The CDR3 spells CASIDRESEAFF. CDR3 nucleotides: TGTGCCAGCATCGACAGGGAGTCTGAAGCTTTCTTT.

The chain has TRBV11-2 and TRBJ2-1; either TRBD1 or TRBD2 may supply D (5 bases each). The CDR3 has 13 amino acids. V was cut by 0 bases and J by 15 bases, with 15 bases left in between. The V gene's germline CDR1 is SGHAT and CDR2 FQNNGV. The CDR3: CASSLDRSGRAFF. CDR3 nucleotide sequence: TGTGCCAGCAGCTTAGATCGTTCAGGGCGGGCGTTCTTC. The variable domain in full, completed from reference TRBV11-2 and TRBJ2-1, reads EAGVAQSPRYKIIEKRQSVAFWCNPISGHATLYWYQQILGQGPKLLIQFQNNGVVDDSQLPKDRFSAERLKGVDSTLKIQPAKLEDSAVYLCASSLDRSGRAFFGPGTRLTVL.

The rearrangement uses TRBV18 and TRBJ1-2; a weak D match, TRBD1 (5 bases). This CDR3 region has 15 residues. V was clipped by 0 bases and J by 5 bases, with 13 bases between them. Germline V lookup: CDR1 KGHSH, CDR2 LQKENI. The CDR3 here is CASSPPPGTEYGYTF. The CDR3 DNA follows: TGTGCCAGCTCACCACCCCCAGGGACTGAATATGGCTACACCTTC.

CDR3 in amino acids: CASSYSRTEAFF. CDR3 bases: TGTGCCAGCAGTTACTCCCGTACTGAAGCTTTCTTT. This chain links TRBV6-5 with TRBJ1-1; D is unresolved. CDR3 size: 12 residues. The germline CDR1 and CDR2 sequences are MNHEY and SVGAGI. The V end was cut by 0 bases, the J end by 5 bases, with 4 bases between.

This chain links TRBV9 with TRBJ2-3; 9 nucleotides agree with TRBD2. Germline values: CDR1 SGDLS, CDR2 YYNGEE. With 0 bases clipped from V and 1 base from J, the junction kept 6 bases outside the gene matches. The CDR3 totals 17 residues. The CDR3: CASSVGGGGAGTDTQYF. Written as DNA, the CDR3 is TGTGCCAGCAGCGTAGGTGGCGGGGGGGCCGGCACAGATACGCAGTATTTT.

The rearrangement joins TRBV10-3 to TRBJ1-2, with D unclear. Germline CDR1 reads ENHRY; CDR2 reads SYGVKD. The CDR3 length is 13 residues. Trimming removed 1 base from V and 6 bases from J, with 9 bases in between. In DNA, the CDR3 is TGTGCCATCAGTGAGTTCCTATCGGATGGCTACACCTTC. Translating gives CAISEFLSDGYTF.

The chain is built from TRBV11-2 and TRBJ2-6, with 8 bases matching TRBD1. V lost 5 bases, J lost 0 bases, and 6 bases stayed unmatched. Germline loops: CDR1 SGHAT, CDR2 FQNNGV. CDR3 length: 17 amino acids. This CDR3 reads CASSAGQGGSGANVLTF. Written as DNA, the CDR3 is TGTGCCAGCAGCGCCGGACAGGGTGGCTCTGGGGCCAACGTCCTGACTTTC.